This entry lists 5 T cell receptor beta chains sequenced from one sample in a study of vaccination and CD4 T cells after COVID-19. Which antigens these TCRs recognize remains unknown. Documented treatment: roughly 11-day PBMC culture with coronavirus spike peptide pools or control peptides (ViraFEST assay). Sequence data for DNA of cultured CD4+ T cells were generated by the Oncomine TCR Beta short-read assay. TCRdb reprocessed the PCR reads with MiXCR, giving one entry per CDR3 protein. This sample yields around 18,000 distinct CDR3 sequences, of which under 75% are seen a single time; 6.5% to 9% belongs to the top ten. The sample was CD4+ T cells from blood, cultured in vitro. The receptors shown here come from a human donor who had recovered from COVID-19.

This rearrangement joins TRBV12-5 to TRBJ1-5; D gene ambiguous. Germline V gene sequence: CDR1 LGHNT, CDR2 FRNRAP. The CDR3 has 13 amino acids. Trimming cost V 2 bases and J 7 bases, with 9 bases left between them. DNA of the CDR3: TGTGCTAGTGGTTTGCAAAGCTGGCAGCCCCAGCATTTT. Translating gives CASGLQSWQPQHF.

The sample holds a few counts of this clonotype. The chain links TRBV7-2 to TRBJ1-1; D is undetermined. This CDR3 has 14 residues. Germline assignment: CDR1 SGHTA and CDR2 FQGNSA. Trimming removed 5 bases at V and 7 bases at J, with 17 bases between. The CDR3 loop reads CASSPDYYVSEAFF. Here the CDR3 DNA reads TGTGCCAGCAGCCCAGACTACTATGTCAGTGAAGCTTTCTTT.

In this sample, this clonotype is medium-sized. CDR3 region: CASSQETRVYYGYTF. As DNA, the CDR3 is TGCGCCAGCAGCCAAGAGACAAGGGTTTACTATGGCTACACCTTC. This chain links TRBV4-3 with TRBJ1-2; D is uncertain. Trimming took 0 bases from V and 3 from J, leaving 11 bases between them. CDR3 size: 15 residues. The germline gives CDR1 LGHNA, CDR2 YSLEER.

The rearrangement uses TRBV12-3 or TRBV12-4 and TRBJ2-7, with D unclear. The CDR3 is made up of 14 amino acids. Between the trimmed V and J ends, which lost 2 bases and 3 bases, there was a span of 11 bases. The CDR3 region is CASSLMARHYEQYF. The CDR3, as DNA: TGTGCCAGCAGTTTAATGGCCAGGCACTACGAGCAGTACTTC.

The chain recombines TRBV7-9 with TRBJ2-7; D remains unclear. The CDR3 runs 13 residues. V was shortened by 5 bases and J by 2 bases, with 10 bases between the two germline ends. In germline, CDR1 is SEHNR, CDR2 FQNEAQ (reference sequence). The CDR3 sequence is CASSRATAYEQYF. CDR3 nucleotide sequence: TGTGCCAGCAGCCGTGCGACGGCCTACGAGCAGTACTTC.